A single sample is the source of the 31 T cell receptor beta chains below, sequenced in a study of blood T cell repertoires in COVID-19. Clones were sequenced by immunoSEQ multiplex PCR, and TCRdb holds only the in-frame ones, with some missing. In the table there are about 370,000 clones, around 92% of which are singletons. The sequenced material came from peripheral blood. The receptor source for this set is a woman under 40 with COVID-19, enrolled during active disease.

J is TRBJ1-4 and V is TRBV6-2 or TRBV6-3; D unresolved. The CDR3 length is 15 residues. V was trimmed by 0 bases and J by 4 bases, leaving 9 bases between them. The germline gives CDR1 MNHEY, CDR2 SVGEGT. The CDR3 here is CASSYSTRGNEKLFF. The DNA for the CDR3 is TGTGCCAGCAGTTACTCGACCCGGGGTAATGAAAAACTGTTTTTT.

The chain carries TRBV10-3 and TRBJ1-5; 10 positions agree with TRBD1. J was trimmed by 2 bases and V by 3 bases; bases with no gene match: 4. CDR3 length: 16 amino acids. Per the germline V gene, CDR1 is ENHRY and CDR2 is SYGVKD. The CDR3 sequence: CAISEGQGGGNQPQHF. CDR3 nucleotide sequence: TGTGCCATCAGTGAAGGACAGGGGGGTGGCAATCAGCCCCAGCATTTT.

This chain links TRBV15 with TRBJ1-1; no clear D gene. Germline V gives CDR1 LNHNV, CDR2 YYDKDF (reference sequence). Trimming pared 0 bases from V and 10 bases from J, leaving 9 bases between. CDR3 length equals 12 residues. The CDR3 protein is CATSRDEERAFF. Written as DNA, the CDR3 is TGTGCCACCAGCAGAGATGAGGAGAGAGCTTTCTTT.

Note on this clone: The sample carries other DNA sequences with the same CDR3. V and J are TRBV6-5 and TRBJ1-2; 8 nucleotides match TRBD1. Germline CDR1 is MNHEY and CDR2 is SVGAGI. The CDR3 length is 13 residues. The V gene end was trimmed by 5 bases and the J gene end by 2 bases; junction bases not matched to a gene: 1. CDR3 protein: CASSRTGNYGYTF. In DNA form, the CDR3 reads TGTGCCAGCAGTCGGACAGGGAACTATGGCTACACCTTC.

J is TRBJ1-5 and V is TRBV29-1, with D perhaps TRBD1 (6 bases). The CDR3 extends over 14 amino acids. Between the trimmed V and J ends, which lost 7 bases and 2 bases, there was a span of 15 bases. Germline CDR1 is SQVTM and CDR2 is ANQGSEA. Here the CDR3 DNA reads TGCAGCGCCGACAGGCCGGGTGGCAATCAGCCCCAGCATTTT. It yields the protein CSADRPGGNQPQHF.

This clone was observed a single time. This chain joins TRBV4-3 and TRBJ2-3, with D possibly being TRBD1 (6 bases). CDR1 is LGHNA and CDR2 is YSLEER in the germline V gene. CDR3 size: 17 residues. The V and J ends lost 0 bases and 9 bases respectively, with 22 bases between them. CDR3 sequence reads: CASSQDEGGGPQGTQYF. DNA of the CDR3: TGCGCCAGCAGCCAAGATGAAGGCGGAGGTCCGCAGGGGACGCAGTATTTT.

The gene calls are TRBV29-1 and TRBJ1-1; D perhaps matches TRBD1 (6 bases). The CDR3 spans 12 residues. Trimming shortened V by 6 bases and J by 2 bases, and 10 bases separated the two germline ends. Germline lookup yields CDR1 SQVTM and CDR2 ANQGSEA. CDR3 nucleotide sequence: TGCAGCGTCGAGGACAGAAACACTGAAGCTTTCTTT. Translating gives CSVEDRNTEAFF.

The chain carries TRBV4-1 and TRBJ2-5, with D possibly being TRBD2 (6 bases). This CDR3 spans 16 amino acids. The germline V gene encodes CDR1 MGHRA and CDR2 YSYEKL. The V gene lost 8 bases and the J gene lost 2 bases, with 21 bases spanning the gap. The CDR3 sequence: CASAFGGNRLQETQYF. CDR3 nucleotide sequence: TGCGCCAGCGCCTTCGGGGGAAACCGTCTTCAAGAGACCCAGTACTTC.

This clone was seen a few times. The chain has TRBV7-9 and TRBJ1-1, with TRBD1 identical over 8 bases. V was pared by 0 bases and J by 0 bases, with 0 bases of the junction left unmatched. This CDR3 contains 15 residues. Germline V gene lookup returns CDR1 SEHNR and CDR2 FQNEAQ (reference sequence). CDR3: CASSLATGVNTEAFF. The CDR3 coding sequence is TGTGCCAGCAGCTTAGCGACAGGGGTGAACACTGAAGCTTTCTTT.

The chain employs TRBV27 and TRBJ1-2; perhaps TRBD1 as D (6 bases). The CDR3 is 14 residues long. Per germline, CDR1 MNHEY and CDR2 SMNVEV (reference sequence). V gave up 2 bases and J gave up 4 bases, with 11 bases separating them. The CDR3 region is CASSLARGAYGYTF. The CDR3 DNA is TGTGCCAGCAGTTTAGCCAGGGGAGCCTATGGCTACACCTTC.

The genes are TRBV6-1 and TRBJ1-4; tentatively, D is TRBD1 (6 bases). The CDR3 runs 16 residues. CDR1 and CDR2 (germline): MNHNS, SASEGT. Between the trimmed V and J ends, which lost 0 bases and 7 bases, there was a span of 15 bases. The CDR3: CASSEALRGRGEKLFF. The CDR3 DNA is TGTGCCAGCAGTGAAGCGCTCAGGGGACGGGGTGAAAAACTGTTTTTT.

The chain links TRBV7-8 to TRBJ1-2; TRBD1 matches at 9 bases. Germline V gene sequence: CDR1 SGHVS, CDR2 FQNEAQ. The CDR3 contains 14 residues. The trim removed 5 bases at V and 8 bases at J, leaving 9 bases unmatched. The CDR3 DNA reads TGTGCCAGCAGCCCGATACAGGGGGCGGGGGGCTACACCTTC. Translating it yields CASSPIQGAGGYTF.

This rearrangement joins TRBV29-1 to TRBJ1-1; D is undetermined. The CDR3 sequence is 13 residues long. The V gene lost 4 bases and the J gene lost 3 bases, with 12 bases spanning the gap. CDR1 is SQVTM and CDR2 is ANQGSEA in the germline V gene. In DNA, the CDR3 is TGCAGCGTTGCACGGGGTGGGGACACTGAAGCTTTCTTT. Protein: CSVARGGDTEAFF.

The V gene is TRBV19, the J gene TRBJ1-2, with D possibly TRBD1 on 5 matching bases. The germline V gene encodes CDR1 LNHDA and CDR2 SQIVND (reference sequence). Trimming pared 6 bases from V and 8 bases from J, leaving 16 bases between. CDR3 length: 13 residues. The CDR3 sequence is CASSPLAGVGYTF. The CDR3 nucleotides read TGTGCCAGTAGCCCGTTAGCGGGGGTAGGCTACACCTTC.

There are a few counts of this clone. Other DNA sequences from this sample encode an identical CDR3 as well. This chain links TRBV11-3 with TRBJ2-1; the D gene is possibly TRBD1 (5 bases). Deletions cut 5 bases from V and 0 bases from J, with 11 bases between. The CDR3 sequence is 15 residues long. CDR1 and CDR2 from the germline V gene are SGHNT and YENEEA. Here the CDR3 reads CASSGRDSSYNEQFF. CDR3 sequence (DNA): TGTGCCAGCAGCGGCCGAGACAGCTCCTACAATGAGCAGTTCTTC.

The chain has TRBV6-5 and TRBJ2-5; D is perhaps TRBD2 (5 bases). CDR3 size: 14 residues. Germline V gives CDR1 MNHEY, CDR2 SVGAGI. The V and J ends lost 2 bases and 5 bases respectively, with 12 bases between them. CDR3 sequence (DNA): TGTGCCAGCAGTTACGTCGGGGTGAGGGAGACCCAGTACTTC. It specifies CASSYVGVRETQYF.

The rearrangement links TRBV5-4 to TRBJ2-1; 8 bases line up with TRBD2. Per germline, CDR1 SGHNT and CDR2 YYREEE (reference sequence). Unmatched junction bases numbered 4, after V lost 2 bases and J lost 0 bases. This CDR3 has 16 residues. CDR3 region: CASSFMSGSSYNEQFF. Here the CDR3 DNA reads TGTGCCAGCAGCTTTATGAGCGGGAGCTCCTACAATGAGCAGTTCTTC.

The gene calls are TRBV6-2 or TRBV6-3 and TRBJ2-1, with D uncertain. Germline values: CDR1 MNHEY, CDR2 SVGEGT. CDR3 length: 15 amino acids. Deletions cut 4 bases from V and 4 bases from J, with 14 bases between. CDR3 sequence (DNA): TGTGCCAGCAGTTTGCAATTAACCCTATACAATGAGCAGTTCTTC. It encodes CASSLQLTLYNEQFF.

The genes are TRBV27 and TRBJ1-3; D may be TRBD1 (5 bases). V dropped 2 bases and J dropped 4 bases, with 12 bases sitting between them. Germline CDR1 MNHEY, CDR2 SMNVEV (reference sequence). The CDR3 spans 15 residues. The CDR3 nucleotides read TGTGCCAGCAGTTTAAGGGGAGGTGGCGGAAACACCATATATTTT. This sequence encodes CASSLRGGGGNTIYF.

The chain carries TRBV5-1 and TRBJ1-5, with no clear D. This CDR3 has 13 residues. CDR1 and CDR2 from the germline V gene are SGHRS and YFSETQ. Trimming pared 0 bases from V and 5 bases from J, leaving 6 bases between. This CDR3 reads CASSLALDQPQHF. The CDR3 DNA reads TGCGCCAGCAGCTTGGCCTTAGATCAGCCCCAGCATTTT.

The chain links TRBV6-1 to TRBJ1-1, with D hard to call. Germline V gives CDR1 MNHNS, CDR2 SASEGT. Between the trimmed V and J ends, which lost 1 base and 1 base, there was a span of 7 bases. The CDR3 is made up of 14 amino acids. CDR3 sequence (DNA): TGTGCCAGCAGTGAAGACGGAGGGAACACTGAAGCTTTCTTT. It yields the protein CASSEDGGNTEAFF.

Of note for this clone: At one of its ends the junction is not consistent with the germline gene, which may arise from a read error. This rearrangement joins TRBV6-1 to TRBJ1-3; 7 nucleotides align to TRBD1. Per germline, CDR1 MNHNS and CDR2 SASEGT. This CDR3 spans 17 amino acids. This chain's CDR3 is CASTEPPGQPSGNTIYF. CDR3 coding DNA: TGTGCCAGCACTGAACCCCCGGGACAGCCCTCTGGAAACACCATATATTTT.

The chain couples TRBV21-1 to TRBJ2-5; the table's TRBD2 call for D was not verified on the DNA. TRBV21-1 is classified as a pseudogene. The CDR3 contains 16 residues. The CDR3 here is CASSKAPGKRAETQYF. The CDR3 DNA follows: TGTGCCAGCAGCAAAGCCCCGGGGAAGAGGGCCGAGACCCAGTACTTC.

The chain joins TRBV11-3 to TRBJ2-1; 9 nucleotides agree with TRBD1. Per germline, CDR1 SGHNT and CDR2 YENEEA. V was clipped by 8 bases and J by 6 bases; unmatched bases: 14. This CDR3 is built from 16 residues. Here the CDR3 reads CASAPYGDRASNEQFF. The CDR3 DNA reads as TGTGCCAGCGCTCCGTATGGGGACAGGGCTAGCAATGAGCAGTTCTTC.

The J gene is TRBJ2-1, the V gene TRBV11-2, with D perhaps matching TRBD2 (6 bases). The CDR3 contains 15 residues. CDR1 is SGHAT, CDR2 FQNNGV, per germline. V lost 1 base and J 3 bases, leaving 10 bases between the germline ends. The DNA of the CDR3 is TGTGCCAGCAGCTTAGCGGGGGACTTCTACAATGAGCAGTTCTTC. It translates to CASSLAGDFYNEQFF.

The chain has TRBV28 and TRBJ1-1, with a weak D call TRBD1 (5 bases). This CDR3 spans 16 amino acids. V dropped 4 bases and J dropped 0 bases, with 15 bases sitting between them. Per the germline V gene, CDR1 is MDHEN and CDR2 is SYDVKM. DNA for the CDR3: TGTGCCAGCAGTTGGGGGAGGGGCCACATGAACACTGAAGCTTTCTTT. Amino acids: CASSWGRGHMNTEAFF.

V usage is TRBV15 and J usage is TRBJ2-1; 8 positions agree with TRBD2. Germline CDR1 LNHNV, CDR2 YYDKDF (reference sequence). V shed 3 bases, J shed 4 bases, and the junction held 8 bases outside the gene matches. The CDR3 is 16 amino acids. The CDR3 DNA is TGTGCCACCAGCAGGAAAGGGCGGGGGGAATACAATGAGCAGTTCTTC. Encoded protein: CATSRKGRGEYNEQFF.

DNA for the CDR3: TGTGCCAGTAGTATGGGGCAGGGGGACACCGGGGAGCTGTTTTTT. It encodes CASSMGQGDTGELFF. The J gene is TRBJ2-2, the V gene TRBV19; 7 nucleotides agree with TRBD1. Trimming removed 3 bases from V and 3 bases from J; junction bases left unmatched: 4. Germline values: CDR1 LNHDA, CDR2 SQIVND (reference sequence). The CDR3 totals 15 residues.

This clone was seen a single time. J is TRBJ2-4 and V is TRBV24-1; maybe TRBD1 (6 bases). Trimming left V 3 bases short and J 0 bases short, with 14 bases between. CDR1 and CDR2 (germline): KGHDR, SFDVKD. The CDR3 extends over 17 amino acids. DNA for the CDR3: TGTGCCACCAGTGATCCCAGGACAGCCGCAGCCAAAAACATTCAGTACTTC. Translating it yields CATSDPRTAAAKNIQYF.

This chain connects TRBV25-1 to TRBJ1-4, with D uncertain. Germline V CDR1 and CDR2: MGHDK, SYGVNS. This CDR3 contains 15 residues. V dropped 4 bases and J dropped 7 bases, with 16 bases sitting between them. CDR3 DNA sequence: TGTGCCAGCAGTGGAGACGACATGTTGAGTGAAAAACTGTTTTTT. Protein product: CASSGDDMLSEKLFF.

This clone came up once. The CDR3 region is CASSSSPSGEGTQYF. DNA of the CDR3: TGTGCCAGCAGCTCCTCCCCCAGCGGGGAGGGGACCCAGTACTTC. The rearrangement links TRBV7-6 to TRBJ2-5; 7 bases fit TRBD2. J lost 7 bases, V lost 4 bases, and 12 bases had no gene match. The CDR3 runs 15 residues. Per germline, CDR1 SGHVS and CDR2 FNYEAQ.